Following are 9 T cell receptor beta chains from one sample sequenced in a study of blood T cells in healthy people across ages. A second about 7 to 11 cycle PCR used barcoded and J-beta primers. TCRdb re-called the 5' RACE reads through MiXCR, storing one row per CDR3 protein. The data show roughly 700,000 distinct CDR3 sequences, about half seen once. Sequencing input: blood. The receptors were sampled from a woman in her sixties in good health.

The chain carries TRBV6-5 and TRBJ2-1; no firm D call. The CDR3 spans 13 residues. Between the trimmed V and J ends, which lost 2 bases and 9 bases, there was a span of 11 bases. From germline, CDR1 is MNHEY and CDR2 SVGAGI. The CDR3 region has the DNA TGTGCCAGCAGTTACGGCAGTAAGGTTGAGCAGTTCTTC. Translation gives CASSYGSKVEQFF.

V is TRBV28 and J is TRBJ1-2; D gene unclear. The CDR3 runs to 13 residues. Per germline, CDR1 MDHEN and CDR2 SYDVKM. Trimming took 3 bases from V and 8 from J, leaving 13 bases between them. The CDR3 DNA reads TGTGCCAGCAGTTTGTACGGGTCCTTAGGCTACACCTTC. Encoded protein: CASSLYGSLGYTF.

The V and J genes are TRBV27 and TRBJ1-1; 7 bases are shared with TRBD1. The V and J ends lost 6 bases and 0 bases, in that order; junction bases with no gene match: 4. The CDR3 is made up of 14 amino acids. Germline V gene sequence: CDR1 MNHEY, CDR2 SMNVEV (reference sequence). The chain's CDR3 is CASRSTGVNTEAFF. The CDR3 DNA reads TGTGCCAGCAGGAGTACAGGGGTGAACACTGAAGCTTTCTTT.

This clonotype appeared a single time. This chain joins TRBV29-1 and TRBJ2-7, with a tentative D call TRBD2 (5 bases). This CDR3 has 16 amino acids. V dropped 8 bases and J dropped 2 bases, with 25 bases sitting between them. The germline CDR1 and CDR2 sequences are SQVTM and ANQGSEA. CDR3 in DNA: TGCAGCCCCCCGGCGGCGGGCAAACCTTTAGCCTACGAGCAGTACTTC. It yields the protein CSPPAAGKPLAYEQYF.

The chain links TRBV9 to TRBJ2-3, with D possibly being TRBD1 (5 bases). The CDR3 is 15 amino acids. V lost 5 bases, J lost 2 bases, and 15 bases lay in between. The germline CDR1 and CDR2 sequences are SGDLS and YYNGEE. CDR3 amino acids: CASSALGVNTDTQYF. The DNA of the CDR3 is TGTGCCAGCAGTGCATTAGGGGTGAACACAGATACGCAGTATTTT.

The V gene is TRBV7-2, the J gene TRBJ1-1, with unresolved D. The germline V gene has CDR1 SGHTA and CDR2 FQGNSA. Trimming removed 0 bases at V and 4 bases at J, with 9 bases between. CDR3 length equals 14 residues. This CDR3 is CASSLALGSTEAFF. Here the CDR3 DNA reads TGTGCCAGCAGCTTAGCGCTGGGGAGCACTGAAGCTTTCTTT.

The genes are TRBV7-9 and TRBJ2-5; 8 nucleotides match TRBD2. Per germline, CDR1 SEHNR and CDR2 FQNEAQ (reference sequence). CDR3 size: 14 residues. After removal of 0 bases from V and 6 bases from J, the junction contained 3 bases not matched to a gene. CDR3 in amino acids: CASSLACGRKTQYF. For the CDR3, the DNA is TGTGCCAGCAGCTTAGCGTGCGGGAGGAAGACCCAGTACTTC.

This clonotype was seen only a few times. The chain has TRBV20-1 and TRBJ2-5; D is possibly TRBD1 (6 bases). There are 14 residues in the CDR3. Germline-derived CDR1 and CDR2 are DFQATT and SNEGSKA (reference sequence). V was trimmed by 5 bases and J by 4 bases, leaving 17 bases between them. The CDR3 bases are TGCAGTGCTGGGCTCGTGGGGGCTGGAGAGACCCAGTACTTC. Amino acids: CSAGLVGAGETQYF.

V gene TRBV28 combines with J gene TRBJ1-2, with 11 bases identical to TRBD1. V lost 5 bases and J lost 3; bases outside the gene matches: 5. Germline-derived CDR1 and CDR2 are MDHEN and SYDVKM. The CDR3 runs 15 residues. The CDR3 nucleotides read TGTGCCAGCAGTATTGGACAGGGGGCCTACTATGGCTACACCTTC. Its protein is CASSIGQGAYYGYTF.